The 8 T cell receptor beta chains below all came from one sample that was sequenced in a study of cytotoxic CD8 clonotypes in ibrutinib-treated CLL. TCRdb's copy holds only in-frame clones and misses some; the assay was immunoSEQ multiplex PCR. The sample contains over 130,000 clones, more than 75% of which appear only once. The material was PBMCs, obtained after 36 months of ibrutinib treatment. Receptors originate from a human donor with chronic lymphocytic leukemia.

The genes are TRBV10-3 and TRBJ2-5; 10 bases map to TRBD2. The germline V gene has CDR1 ENHRY and CDR2 SYGVKD. CDR3 length: 14 amino acids. Germline trimming cut 10 bases from V and 5 bases from J; bases unmatched to any gene: 10. The CDR3 is CATLKELAGETQYF. The CDR3 DNA sequence: TGTGCCACCCTCAAAGAACTAGCGGGGGAGACCCAGTACTTC.

The chain links TRBV28 to TRBJ1-6, with D tentatively TRBD1 (6 bases). Germline-derived CDR1 and CDR2 are MDHEN and SYDVKM. V was clipped by 2 bases and J by 13 bases, with 15 bases between them. The CDR3 has 14 amino acids. The CDR3 protein is CASSLRGAINPLHF. For the CDR3, the DNA is TGTGCCAGCAGTTTACGGGGGGCAATTAATCCCCTCCACTTT.

The sample holds one count of this clone. V usage is TRBV5-1 and J usage is TRBJ2-1; D is possibly TRBD2 (7 bases). The CDR3 spans 16 residues. Germline V gene data show CDR1 as SGHRS and CDR2 as YFSETQ. The V gene lost 3 bases and the J gene lost 1 base, with 14 bases spanning the gap. The CDR3 DNA is TGCGCCAGCAGCTGGGGGGCTAGCGGATCCTACAATGAGCAGTTCTTC. Translation gives CASSWGASGSYNEQFF.

The rearrangement links TRBV15 to TRBJ2-1; 7 nucleotides align to TRBD2. With V trimmed by 1 base and J by 0 bases, 9 bases remained unmatched. From germline, CDR1 is LNHNV and CDR2 YYDKDF (reference sequence). The CDR3 runs to 18 residues. The CDR3 DNA is TGTGCCACCAGCAGAGTCTTAACGGGCGGGAGCTCCTACAATGAGCAGTTCTTC. Protein product: CATSRVLTGGSSYNEQFF.

The chain has TRBV5-1 and TRBJ1-4, with unresolved D. The CDR3 length is 17 residues. Germline assignment: CDR1 SGHRS and CDR2 YFSETQ. The V end was cut by 0 bases, the J end by 1 base, with 13 bases between. The CDR3 DNA sequence: TGCGCCAGCAGCTTGGGGAAAGAATTCGAAACTAATGAAAAACTGTTTTTT. Translation gives CASSLGKEFETNEKLFF. Full variable domain (missing parts from reference TRBV5-1 and TRBJ1-4): KAGVTQTPRYLIKTRGQQVTLSCSPISGHRSVSWYQQTPGQGLQFLFEYFSETQRNKGNFPGRFSGRQFSNSRSEMNVSTLELGDSALYLCASSLGKEFETNEKLFFGSGTQLSVL.

The rearrangement links TRBV5-1 to TRBJ1-2; D is uncertain. CDR3 length equals 9 residues. Germline V lookup: CDR1 SGHRS, CDR2 YFSETQ. The germline V and J ends were trimmed by 0 bases and 14 bases, with 5 bases remaining between them. The CDR3 nucleotides are TGCGCCAGCAGCTTGGTATGTACCTTC. This gives the protein CASSLVCTF.

This rearrangement joins TRBV7-2 to TRBJ2-7; perhaps TRBD2 as D (6 bases). V was shortened by 0 bases and J by 3 bases, with 15 bases between the two germline ends. The CDR3 totals 16 residues. Germline values: CDR1 SGHTA, CDR2 FQGNSA. The CDR3 region has the DNA TGTGCCAGCAGCTTAGCGAGTGGAGCGGGCCGCTACGAGCAGTACTTC. Residues: CASSLASGAGRYEQYF. The variable domain in full, completed from reference TRBV7-2 and TRBJ2-7, reads GAGVSQSPSNKVTEKGKDVELRCDPISGHTALYWYRQSLGQGLEFLIYFQGNSAPDKSGLPSDRFSAERTGGSVSTLTIQRTQQEDSAVYLCASSLASGAGRYEQYFGPGTRLTVT.

This chain uses TRBV7-3 with TRBJ2-1; 9 nucleotides align to TRBD2. The junction had 5 bases not matched to a gene; V was cut back by 1 base and J by 7 bases. The germline V gene has CDR1 SGHTA and CDR2 FQGTGA. The CDR3 spans 15 residues. The CDR3 is CASSLMGLAANEQFF. The CDR3 nucleotides read TGTGCCAGCAGCTTAATGGGACTAGCTGCTAATGAGCAGTTCTTC.